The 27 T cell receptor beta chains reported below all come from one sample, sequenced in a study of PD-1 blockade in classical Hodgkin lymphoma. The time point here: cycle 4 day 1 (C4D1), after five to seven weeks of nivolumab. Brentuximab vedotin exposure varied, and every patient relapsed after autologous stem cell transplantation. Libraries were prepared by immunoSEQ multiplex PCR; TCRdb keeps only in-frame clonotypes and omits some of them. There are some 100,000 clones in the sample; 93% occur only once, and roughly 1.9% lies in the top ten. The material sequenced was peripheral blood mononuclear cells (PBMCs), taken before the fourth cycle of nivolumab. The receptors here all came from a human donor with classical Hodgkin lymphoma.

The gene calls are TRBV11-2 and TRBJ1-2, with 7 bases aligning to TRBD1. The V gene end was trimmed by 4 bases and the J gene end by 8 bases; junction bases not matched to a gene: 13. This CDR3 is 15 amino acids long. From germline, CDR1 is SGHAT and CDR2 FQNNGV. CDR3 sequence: CASSSAWARGEGYTF. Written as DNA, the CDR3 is TGTGCCAGCAGCTCAGCCTGGGCCAGGGGGGAAGGCTACACCTTC.

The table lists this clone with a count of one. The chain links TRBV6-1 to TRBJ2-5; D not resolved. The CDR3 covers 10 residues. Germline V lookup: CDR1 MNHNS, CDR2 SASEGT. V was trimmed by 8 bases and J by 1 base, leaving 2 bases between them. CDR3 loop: CASAQETQYF. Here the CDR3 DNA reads TGTGCCAGCGCCCAAGAGACCCAGTACTTC.

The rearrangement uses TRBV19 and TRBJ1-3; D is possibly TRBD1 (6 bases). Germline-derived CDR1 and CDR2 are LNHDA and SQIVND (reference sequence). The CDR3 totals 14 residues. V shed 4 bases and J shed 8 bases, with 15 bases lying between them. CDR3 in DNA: TGTGCCAGTAGTACTCCCCGACAGGCGCACACCATATATTTT. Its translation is CASSTPRQAHTIYF.

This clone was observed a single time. CDR3 amino acids: CASSLGSSYISEQYF. The CDR3 DNA is TGTGCCAGCAGTTTAGGGTCCTCGTACATTTCGGAGCAGTACTTC. The chain is built from TRBV27 and TRBJ2-7; no firm D call. V gave up 2 bases and J gave up 7 bases, with 18 bases separating them. Germline CDR1 MNHEY, CDR2 SMNVEV (reference sequence). The CDR3 extends over 15 amino acids.

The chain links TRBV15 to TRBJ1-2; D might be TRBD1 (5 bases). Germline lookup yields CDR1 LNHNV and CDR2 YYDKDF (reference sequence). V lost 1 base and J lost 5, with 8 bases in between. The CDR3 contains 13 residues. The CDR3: CATSRGGGYGYTF. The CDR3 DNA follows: TGTGCCACCAGCAGAGGGGGCGGGTATGGCTACACCTTC.

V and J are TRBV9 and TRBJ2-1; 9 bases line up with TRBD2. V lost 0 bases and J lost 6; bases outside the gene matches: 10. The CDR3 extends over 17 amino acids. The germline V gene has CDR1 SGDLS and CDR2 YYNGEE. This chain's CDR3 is CASSVAGSGSVGNEQFF. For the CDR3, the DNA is TGTGCCAGCAGCGTAGCTGGTAGCGGGAGTGTGGGCAATGAGCAGTTCTTC.

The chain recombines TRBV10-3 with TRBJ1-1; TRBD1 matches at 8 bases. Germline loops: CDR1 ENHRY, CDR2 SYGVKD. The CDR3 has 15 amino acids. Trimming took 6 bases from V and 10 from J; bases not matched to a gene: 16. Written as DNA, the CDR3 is TGTGCCATCAGCCCTGGACAGGGAAGAGCGTCAGGAGCTTTCTTT. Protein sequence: CAISPGQGRASGAFF.

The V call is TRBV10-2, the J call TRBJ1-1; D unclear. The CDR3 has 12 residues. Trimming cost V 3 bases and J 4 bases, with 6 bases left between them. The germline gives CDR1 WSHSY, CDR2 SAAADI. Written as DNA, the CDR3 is TGCGCCAGCAGTGATATGGGCACTGAAGCTTTCTTT. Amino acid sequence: CASSDMGTEAFF.

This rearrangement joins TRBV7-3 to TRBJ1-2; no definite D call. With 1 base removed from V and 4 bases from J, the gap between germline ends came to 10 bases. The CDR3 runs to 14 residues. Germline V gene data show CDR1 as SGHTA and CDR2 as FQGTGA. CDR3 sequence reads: CASSLNPEIYGYTF. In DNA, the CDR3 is TGTGCCAGCAGCTTAAATCCAGAAATCTATGGCTACACCTTC.

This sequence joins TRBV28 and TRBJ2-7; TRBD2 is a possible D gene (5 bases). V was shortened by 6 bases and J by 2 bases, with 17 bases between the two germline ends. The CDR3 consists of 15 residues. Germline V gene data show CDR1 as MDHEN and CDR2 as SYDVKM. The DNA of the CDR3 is TGTGCCAGCAGGTCCGCGCGGGTGGCCGCCTACGAGCAGTACTTC. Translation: CASRSARVAAYEQYF.

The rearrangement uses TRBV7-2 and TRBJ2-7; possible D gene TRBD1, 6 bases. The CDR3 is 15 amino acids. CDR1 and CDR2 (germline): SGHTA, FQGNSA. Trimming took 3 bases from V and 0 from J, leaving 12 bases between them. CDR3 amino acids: CASSFYGQSSYEQYF. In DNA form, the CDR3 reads TGTGCCAGCAGCTTCTACGGACAGAGCTCCTACGAGCAGTACTTC.

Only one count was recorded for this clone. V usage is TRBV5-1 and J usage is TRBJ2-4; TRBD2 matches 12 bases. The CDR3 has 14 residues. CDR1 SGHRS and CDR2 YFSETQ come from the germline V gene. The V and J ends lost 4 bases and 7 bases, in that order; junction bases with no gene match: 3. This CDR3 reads CASSPLAGGNIQYF. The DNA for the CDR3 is TGCGCCAGCAGCCCACTAGCGGGAGGTAACATTCAGTACTTC.

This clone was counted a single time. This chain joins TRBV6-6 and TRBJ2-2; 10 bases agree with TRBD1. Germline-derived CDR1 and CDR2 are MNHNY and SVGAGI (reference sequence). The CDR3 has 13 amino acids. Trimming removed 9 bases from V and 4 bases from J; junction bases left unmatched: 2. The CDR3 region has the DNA TGTGCCAGTGGACAGGGGGGCACCGGGGAGCTGTTTTTT. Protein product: CASGQGGTGELFF.

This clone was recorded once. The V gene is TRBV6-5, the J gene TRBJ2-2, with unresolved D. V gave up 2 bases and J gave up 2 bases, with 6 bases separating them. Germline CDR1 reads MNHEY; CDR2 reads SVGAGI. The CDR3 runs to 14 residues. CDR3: CASSYGVNTGELFF. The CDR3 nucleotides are TGTGCCAGCAGTTACGGGGTAAACACCGGGGAGCTGTTTTTT.

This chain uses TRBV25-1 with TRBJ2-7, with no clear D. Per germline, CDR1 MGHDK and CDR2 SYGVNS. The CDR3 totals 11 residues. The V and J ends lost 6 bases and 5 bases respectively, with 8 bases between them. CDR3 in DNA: TGTGCCAGCAGCCTATCAGACGAGCAGTACTTC. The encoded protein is CASSLSDEQYF.

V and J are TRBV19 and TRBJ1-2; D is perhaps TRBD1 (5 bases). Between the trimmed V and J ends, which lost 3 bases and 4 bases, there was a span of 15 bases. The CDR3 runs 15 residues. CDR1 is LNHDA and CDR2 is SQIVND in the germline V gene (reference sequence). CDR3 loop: CASSIPEYGAYGYTF. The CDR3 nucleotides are TGTGCCAGTAGTATCCCTGAGTACGGGGCCTATGGCTACACCTTC.

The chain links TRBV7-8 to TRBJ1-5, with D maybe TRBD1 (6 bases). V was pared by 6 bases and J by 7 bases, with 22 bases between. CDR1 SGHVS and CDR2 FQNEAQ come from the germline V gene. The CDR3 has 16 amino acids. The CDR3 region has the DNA TGTGCCAGCAGTACCAGGGTGGCGGGGGCTGGGCAGCCCCAGCATTTT. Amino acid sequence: CASSTRVAGAGQPQHF.

In DNA, the CDR3 is TGTGCCAGCAGCTTGGGTTTGGGACATAAGAACACTGAAGCTTTCTTT. Translation gives CASSLGLGHKNTEAFF. The gene calls are TRBV7-9 and TRBJ1-1; TRBD1 is a possible D gene (6 bases). Trimming removed 3 bases at V and 1 base at J, with 15 bases between. CDR1 SEHNR and CDR2 FQNEAQ come from the germline V gene (reference sequence). The CDR3 runs 16 residues.

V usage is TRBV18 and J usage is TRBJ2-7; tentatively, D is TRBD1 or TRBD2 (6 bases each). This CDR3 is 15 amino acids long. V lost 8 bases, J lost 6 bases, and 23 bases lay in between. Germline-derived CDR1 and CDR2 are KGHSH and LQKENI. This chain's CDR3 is CASTRALQGAGEQYF. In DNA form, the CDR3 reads TGTGCCAGCACGCGGGCTTTACAGGGAGCGGGCGAGCAGTACTTC.

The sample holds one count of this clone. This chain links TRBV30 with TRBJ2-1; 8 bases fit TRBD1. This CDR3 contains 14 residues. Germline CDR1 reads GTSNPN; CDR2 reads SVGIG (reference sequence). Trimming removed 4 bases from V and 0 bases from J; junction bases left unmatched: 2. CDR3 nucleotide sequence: TGTGCCTGGACCACAGGGGGCTCCTACAATGAGCAGTTCTTC. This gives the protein CAWTTGGSYNEQFF.

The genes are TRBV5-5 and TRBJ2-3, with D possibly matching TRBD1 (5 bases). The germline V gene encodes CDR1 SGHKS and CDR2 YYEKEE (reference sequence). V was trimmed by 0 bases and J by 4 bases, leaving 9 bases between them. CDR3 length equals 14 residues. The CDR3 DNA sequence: TGTGCCAGCAGCTTGGAGGGGTTCTCAGATACGCAGTATTTT. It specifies CASSLEGFSDTQYF.

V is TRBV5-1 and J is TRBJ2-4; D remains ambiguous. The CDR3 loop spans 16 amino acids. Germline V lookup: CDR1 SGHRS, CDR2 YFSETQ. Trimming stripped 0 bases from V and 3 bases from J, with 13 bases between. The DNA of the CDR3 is TGCGCCAGCAGCTTGGAGTCGGGTCTCGGCAAAAACATTCAGTACTTC. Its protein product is CASSLESGLGKNIQYF.

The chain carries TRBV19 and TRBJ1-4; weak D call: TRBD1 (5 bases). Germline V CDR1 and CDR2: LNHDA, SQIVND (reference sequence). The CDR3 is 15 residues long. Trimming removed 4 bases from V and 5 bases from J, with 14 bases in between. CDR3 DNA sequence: TGTGCCAGTAGTAGAACGGGACTTGGAAATGAAAAACTGTTTTTT. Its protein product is CASSRTGLGNEKLFF.

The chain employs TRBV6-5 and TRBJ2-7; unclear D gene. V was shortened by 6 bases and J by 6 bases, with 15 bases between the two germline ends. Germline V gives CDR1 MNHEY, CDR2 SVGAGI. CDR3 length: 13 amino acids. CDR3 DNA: TGTGCCAGCAGCGCAGGACCTCTCTCCGAGCAGTACTTC. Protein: CASSAGPLSEQYF.

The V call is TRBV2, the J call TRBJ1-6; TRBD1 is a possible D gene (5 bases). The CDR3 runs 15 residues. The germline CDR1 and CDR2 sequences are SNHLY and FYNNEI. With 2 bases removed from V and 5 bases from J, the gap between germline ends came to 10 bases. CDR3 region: CASSETTAHNSPLHF. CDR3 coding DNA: TGTGCCAGCAGTGAAACGACAGCCCATAATTCACCCCTCCACTTT.

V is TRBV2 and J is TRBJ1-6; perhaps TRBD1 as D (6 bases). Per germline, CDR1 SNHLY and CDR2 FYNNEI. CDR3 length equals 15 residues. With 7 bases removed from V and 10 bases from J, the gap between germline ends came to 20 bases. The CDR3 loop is CASTQTGLNLSPLHF. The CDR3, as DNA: TGTGCCAGCACCCAGACAGGCCTCAATCTCTCACCCCTCCACTTT.

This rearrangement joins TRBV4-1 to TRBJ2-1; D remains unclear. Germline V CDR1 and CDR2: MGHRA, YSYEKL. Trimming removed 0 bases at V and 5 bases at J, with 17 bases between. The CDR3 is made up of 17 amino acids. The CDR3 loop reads CASSQDGVWEMNNEQFF. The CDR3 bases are TGCGCCAGCAGCCAAGATGGGGTCTGGGAAATGAACAATGAGCAGTTCTTC.